This passage covers 10 T cell receptor beta chains from one sample sequenced in a study of beta chain features in type 1 diabetes. What was sequenced were expressed TCRB transcripts, since all of the isolated RNA had been reverse transcribed. The repertoire was sequenced with immunoSEQ multiplex PCR; TCRdb's copy has only in-frame clones and lacks some. The sample consists of 500,000 to 800,000 clones, 9.5% to 15% of them appearing once. No antigen has been assigned to these receptors. Study outcomes and limitations: All four CD4+ subsets of Type 1 diabetes patients contained TCRB CDR3s that were moderately but significantly shorter.

Sequences were obtained from naive CD4+ T cells from blood. The receptors stem from a man between 25 and 39 years old with type 1 diabetes.

This clone showed up just a few times. The V gene is TRBV18, the J gene TRBJ1-5; 8 positions agree with TRBD1. The junction had 7 bases not matched to a gene; V was cut back by 8 bases and J by 7 bases. The V gene's germline CDR1 is KGHSH and CDR2 LQKENI. This CDR3 is built from 13 residues. CDR3 residues: CASNPGGLQPQHF. CDR3 in DNA: TGTGCCAGCAACCCAGGGGGCTTGCAGCCCCAGCATTTT.

This clone was seen a few times. J is TRBJ2-1 and V is TRBV10-3; 9 bases align to TRBD2. After removal of 9 bases from V and 2 bases from J, the junction contained 2 bases not matched to a gene. The CDR3 consists of 13 residues. Germline V gene lookup returns CDR1 ENHRY and CDR2 SYGVKD. CDR3 DNA: TGTGCCATAGTAGCGGGGGCCTACAATGAGCAGTTCTTC. Its translation: CAIVAGAYNEQFF.

The rearrangement uses TRBV5-4 and TRBJ2-5; D might be TRBD2 (6 bases). Germline CDR1 is SGHNT and CDR2 is YYREEE (reference sequence). With 4 bases removed from V and 2 bases from J, the gap between germline ends came to 9 bases. This CDR3 comprises 13 residues. The CDR3, as DNA: TGTGCCAGCAGCGGGAGGTTACAAGAGACCCAGTACTTC. It is translated as CASSGRLQETQYF.

The chain carries TRBV15 and TRBJ1-4; 7 positions match TRBD1. This CDR3 comprises 15 residues. The J segment lost 9 bases and the V segment lost 0 bases, leaving 7 bases of the junction unmatched. The V gene's germline CDR1 is LNHNV and CDR2 YYDKDF (reference sequence). The CDR3 reads CATSRDARGGQKLFF. The CDR3 DNA follows: TGTGCCACCAGCAGAGATGCCAGGGGGGGACAAAAACTGTTTTTT.

The J gene is TRBJ1-2, the V gene TRBV19; the D is unclear. The V gene's germline CDR1 is LNHDA and CDR2 SQIVND (reference sequence). V was clipped by 7 bases and J by 5 bases, with 17 bases between them. The CDR3 spans 14 residues. This CDR3 reads CASNPSPGIYGYTF. The CDR3 nucleotides read TGTGCCAGTAACCCTTCGCCAGGCATTTATGGCTACACCTTC.

V and J are TRBV6-5 and TRBJ2-1; D possibly uses TRBD1 or TRBD2 (6 bases each). V dropped 9 bases and J dropped 4 bases, with 16 bases sitting between them. This CDR3 spans 14 amino acids. Germline CDR1 is MNHEY and CDR2 is SVGAGI. The CDR3 loop reads CASGGQGQYNEQFF. CDR3 in DNA: TGTGCCAGTGGGGGGCAGGGGCAGTACAATGAGCAGTTCTTC.

V is TRBV27 and J is TRBJ2-7; D is uncertain. Trimming pared 1 base from V and 2 bases from J, leaving 9 bases between. Germline V gene data show CDR1 as MNHEY and CDR2 as SMNVEV (reference sequence). The CDR3 contains 14 residues. The CDR3 region is CASSLWLPPYEQYF. DNA of the CDR3: TGTGCCAGCAGTTTATGGCTGCCACCCTACGAGCAGTACTTC.

The rearrangement joins TRBV6-5 to TRBJ2-3; D is ambiguous. The CDR3 spans 12 residues. V was shortened by 7 bases and J by 4 bases, with 9 bases between the two germline ends. Germline assignment: CDR1 MNHEY and CDR2 SVGAGI. The CDR3 DNA follows: TGTGCCAGCATCGACCGGGCAGATACGCAGTATTTT. Translation: CASIDRADTQYF.

This clone occurred a few times. This chain connects TRBV19 to TRBJ1-5; D perhaps matches TRBD1 (6 bases). The V end was cut by 5 bases, the J end by 2 bases, with 13 bases between. The germline V gene encodes CDR1 LNHDA and CDR2 SQIVND (reference sequence). This CDR3 region has 15 residues. The CDR3 DNA sequence: TGTGCCAGTAGTTCACAGGGAACCGGCAATCAGCCCCAGCATTTT. Its protein is CASSSQGTGNQPQHF. Together with reference TRBV19 and TRBJ1-5, the CDR3 gives the full variable domain: DGGITQSPKYLFRKEGQNVTLSCEQNLNHDAMYWYRQDPGQGLRLIYYSQIVNDFQKGDIAEGYSVSREKKESFPLTVTSAQKNPTAFYLCASSSQGTGNQPQHFGDGTRLSIL.

The chain carries TRBV10-3 and TRBJ1-2; D call uncertain. The CDR3 contains 14 residues. V was clipped by 2 bases and J by 1 base, with 8 bases between them. Germline-derived CDR1 and CDR2 are ENHRY and SYGVKD. CDR3 region: CAISEMQVNYGYTF. DNA for the CDR3: TGTGCCATCAGTGAGATGCAGGTTAACTATGGCTACACCTTC.